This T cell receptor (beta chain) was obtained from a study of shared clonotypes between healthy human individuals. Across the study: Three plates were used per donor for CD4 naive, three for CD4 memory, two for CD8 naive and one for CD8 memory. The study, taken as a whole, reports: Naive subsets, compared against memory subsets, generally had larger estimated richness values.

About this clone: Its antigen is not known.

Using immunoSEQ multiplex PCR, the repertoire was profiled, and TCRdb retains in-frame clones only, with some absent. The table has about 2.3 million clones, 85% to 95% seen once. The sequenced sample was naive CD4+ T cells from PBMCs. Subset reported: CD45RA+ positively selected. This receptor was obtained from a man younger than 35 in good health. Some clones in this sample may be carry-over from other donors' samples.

CDR3 region: CASSKTGGSYNEQFF. The CDR3 coding sequence is TGTGCCAGCAGCAAAACAGGGGGCTCCTACAATGAGCAGTTCTTC. The V gene is TRBV9, the J gene TRBJ2-1; TRBD1 matches 8 bases. Germline V gives CDR1 SGDLS, CDR2 YYNGEE. The CDR3 runs 15 residues. V trimming: 4 bases; J trimming: 0 bases; junction bases outside the gene matches: 3. Filled out from reference TRBV9 and TRBJ2-1, the complete variable domain reads DSGVTQTPKHLITATGQRVTLRCSPRSGDLSVYWYQQSLDQGLQFLIQYYNGEERAKGNILERFSAQQFPDLHSELNLSSLELGDSALYFCASSKTGGSYNEQFFGPGTRLTVL.